These 10 T cell receptor beta chains came from one sample sequenced in a study of T-cell memory formation after mild COVID-19. TCRdb processed the 5' RACE reads anew with MiXCR; each CDR3 protein has one entry. Counted here are around 470,000 distinct CDR3 sequences, 20% occurring once; the ten biggest clones make up about 8.8%. The sample taken for sequencing was PBMCs or a T cell subset sorted from them (not recorded which). The origin of the receptors is an adult woman who had mild COVID-19 (a few samples of this study predate the infection). Cell type and time point are not known.

The chain employs TRBV27 and TRBJ2-2; TRBD1 matches 9 bases. V was clipped by 5 bases and J by 4 bases; unmatched bases: 8. The CDR3 is 16 residues long. The germline V gene encodes CDR1 MNHEY and CDR2 SMNVEV (reference sequence). The CDR3 spells CASSRNRGLGTGELFF. CDR3 DNA: TGTGCCAGCAGTAGAAACAGGGGGCTTGGCACCGGGGAGCTGTTTTTT.

This clonotype was seen a handful of times. The chain combines TRBV10-3 with TRBJ2-1; 10 bases fit TRBD2. Germline V gene lookup returns CDR1 ENHRY and CDR2 SYGVKD. This CDR3 has 17 residues. J lost 0 bases, V lost 3 bases, and 5 bases had no gene match. The CDR3 bases are TGTGCCATCAGTGACCCTAGCGGGGGTTACTCCTACAATGAGCAGTTCTTC. Protein: CAISDPSGGYSYNEQFF.

This rearrangement joins TRBV5-1 to TRBJ2-1; 11 bases line up with TRBD1. V lost 5 bases to trimming and J lost 3 bases; unmatched junction nucleotides: 1. CDR3 length: 14 residues. Germline CDR1 is SGHRS and CDR2 is YFSETQ. The CDR3 nucleotides are TGCGCCAGCAGGGGACAGGGGGTCTACAATGAGCAGTTCTTC. Translating it yields CASRGQGVYNEQFF.

This chain links TRBV7-6 with TRBJ2-2, with D perhaps TRBD1 or TRBD2 (5 bases each). The CDR3 is 17 amino acids. Germline lookup yields CDR1 SGHVS and CDR2 FNYEAQ. The V and J ends lost 5 bases and 7 bases respectively, with 23 bases between them. The CDR3 is CASSQRRGRGDRGELFF. The CDR3 region has the DNA TGTGCCAGCAGCCAGAGACGGGGCAGAGGAGACCGCGGGGAGCTGTTTTTT.

In its sample, this clonotype was seen a few times. This rearrangement joins TRBV4-1 to TRBJ1-1; the D is unclear. The CDR3 is made up of 12 amino acids. Deletions cut 8 bases from V and 1 base from J, with 8 bases between. Per the germline V gene, CDR1 is MGHRA and CDR2 is YSYEKL. CDR3 nucleotides: TGCGCCAGCGGTAGGCCGAACACTGAAGCTTTCTTT. It yields the protein CASGRPNTEAFF.

As to this clonotype: Its ends do not fully match the called genes, so a read error is possible. V is TRBV14 and J is TRBJ2-7; D tentatively fits TRBD1 or TRBD2 (6 bases each). CDR1 is SGHDN and CDR2 is FVKESK in the germline V gene. The CDR3 sequence is 13 residues long. Written as DNA, the CDR3 is TGTGCCAGCAGCCAAACCGGACCCGGGGGCTTGAACTTC. The encoded protein is CASSQTGPGGLNF.

Many counts were recorded for this clonotype. This chain links TRBV7-2 with TRBJ2-4; the D gene could be TRBD1 or TRBD2 (5 bases each). The V end lost 3 bases, the J end lost 1 base, and 7 bases lay between the germline ends. Per the germline V gene, CDR1 is SGHTA and CDR2 is FQGNSA. CDR3 length: 14 amino acids. This CDR3 is CASSLGVAKNIQYF. The CDR3 nucleotides read TGTGCCAGCAGCTTGGGGGTGGCCAAAAACATTCAGTACTTC.

The rearrangement uses TRBV18 and TRBJ1-2; D unclear. V lost 6 bases to trimming and J lost 2 bases, with 16 bases between them. The CDR3 runs to 15 residues. From germline, CDR1 is KGHSH and CDR2 LQKENI. CDR3 DNA: TGTGCCAGCTCCCGCCCGGAGAGATTAAACTATGGCTACACCTTC. It is translated as CASSRPERLNYGYTF.

The rearrangement uses TRBV3-1 and TRBJ2-7; D is ambiguous. Trimming cost V 2 bases and J 0 bases, with 11 bases left between them. CDR3 size: 15 residues. Per the germline V gene, CDR1 is LGHDT and CDR2 is YNNKEL (reference sequence). In DNA form, the CDR3 reads TGTGCCAGCAGCCAACTCGGCGACGGCTCCTACGAGCAGTACTTC. Protein product: CASSQLGDGSYEQYF.

The rearrangement uses TRBV3-1 and TRBJ1-3; unclear D gene. Trimming took off 4 bases at V and 0 bases at J, with 7 bases between the two ends. CDR1 is LGHDT, CDR2 YNNKEL, per germline (reference sequence). The CDR3 covers 14 residues. The DNA of the CDR3 is TGTGCCAGCAGCCGAGAGGGCTCTGGAAACACCATATATTTT. Encoded protein: CASSREGSGNTIYF. Complete variable domain (other parts from reference TRBV3-1 and TRBJ1-3): DTAVSQTPKYLVTQMGNDKSIKCEQNLGHDTMYWYKQDSKKFLKIMFSYNNKELIINETVPNRFSPKSPDKAHLNLHINSLELGDSAVYFCASSREGSGNTIYFGEGSWLTVV.